What follows are 24 T cell receptor beta chains derived from one specimen sequenced in a study of T cells after yellow fever vaccination. TCRdb passed the 5' RACE reads through MiXCR, listing each CDR3 protein once. The repertoire holds some 350,000 distinct CDR3 sequences, with 4.1% as singletons. This material consisted of PBMCs, taken 5 days after the yellow fever booster vaccination. All receptors derive from a man between 18 and 35 years old who received the YFV17D yellow fever vaccine.

This clonotype was detected ten times or more. The rearrangement joins TRBV4-2 to TRBJ2-6, with 8 bases aligning to TRBD2. Germline loops: CDR1 LGHNA, CDR2 YNFKEQ. The CDR3 totals 16 residues. Losses at the gene ends were 0 bases for V and 2 bases for J; bases not matched to a gene: 0. The CDR3 DNA reads TGTGCCAGCAGCCAAGAAGCGGGGGCTGGGGCCAACGTCCTGACTTTC. It translates to CASSQEAGAGANVLTF.

The chain combines TRBV18 with TRBJ2-4; D is perhaps TRBD1 or TRBD2 (5 bases each). Germline CDR1 reads KGHSH; CDR2 reads LQKENI. V was shortened by 4 bases and J by 0 bases, with 16 bases between the two germline ends. The CDR3 extends over 17 amino acids. Here the CDR3 DNA reads TGTGCCAGCTCACTCCGCCGGGACCTCATAGCCAAAAACATTCAGTACTTC. Its translation: CASSLRRDLIAKNIQYF.

This clonotype came up many times. This chain uses TRBV9 with TRBJ2-3, with 7 bases aligning to TRBD1. This CDR3 is 15 amino acids long. Germline assignment: CDR1 SGDLS and CDR2 YYNGEE. V gave up 3 bases and J gave up 3 bases; unmatched junction bases: 7. CDR3 sequence: CASSATGFETDTQYF. CDR3 coding DNA: TGTGCCAGCAGCGCGACAGGGTTTGAGACAGATACGCAGTATTTT.

As for this clonotype: A junction end diverges from the germline sequence, so it may reflect a read error. The chain links TRBV5-5 to TRBJ1-2; the D is unclear. The V gene's germline CDR1 is SGHKS and CDR2 YYEKEE (reference sequence). CDR3 length: 15 amino acids. CDR3 in DNA: TGTGCCAGCAGATTGGACGGGGAGGCGCTATATGGCTACACCTTC. Amino acid sequence: CASRLDGEALYGYTF.

In its sample, this clonotype was seen many times. The chain carries TRBV6-2 or TRBV6-3 and TRBJ1-2; no firm D call. The CDR3 contains 13 residues. Per germline, CDR1 MNHEY and CDR2 SVGEGT. V was clipped by 8 bases and J by 8 bases, with 18 bases between them. This CDR3 reads CASGTGFLRGYTF. The CDR3 nucleotides read TGTGCCAGCGGAACCGGGTTCCTACGGGGCTACACCTTC.

This clonotype was detected only a few times. The CDR3 reads CASTHPGTRGETQYF. CDR3 nucleotide sequence: TGTGCCAGCACTCACCCGGGGACCAGGGGGGAGACCCAGTACTTC. The chain couples TRBV11-2 to TRBJ2-5; 7 bases agree with TRBD1. Germline CDR1 is SGHAT and CDR2 is FQNNGV. J lost 5 bases, V lost 7 bases, and 13 bases had no gene match. The CDR3 has 15 amino acids.

There are many counts of this clonotype. The chain has TRBV2 and TRBJ1-1; no definite D call. Trimming stripped 10 bases from V and 1 base from J, with 7 bases between. Germline V gene data show CDR1 as SNHLY and CDR2 as FYNNEI. This CDR3 is built from 11 residues. CDR3 protein: CATSPNTEAFF. The CDR3 region has the DNA TGTGCCACCTCGCCGAACACTGAAGCTTTCTTT. The complete variable domain, with remaining parts taken from reference TRBV2 and TRBJ1-1, reads EPEVTQTPSHQVTQMGQEVILRCVPISNHLYFYWYRQILGQKVEFLVSFYNNEISEKSEIFDDQFSVERPDGSNFTLKIRSTKLEDSAMYFCATSPNTEAFFGQGTRLTVV.

This clonotype was counted at least ten times. The chain uses TRBV9 and TRBJ1-1; the D is unclear. The CDR3 spans 13 residues. Trimming removed 6 bases from V and 1 base from J, with 10 bases in between. Looked up from germline, CDR1 is SGDLS and CDR2 is YYNGEE. The CDR3 DNA is TGTGCCAGCACCAGCGTCCAGAACACTGAAGCTTTCTTT. As protein: CASTSVQNTEAFF.

The chain combines TRBV9 with TRBJ2-3; D is ambiguous. CDR1 is SGDLS and CDR2 is YYNGEE in the germline V gene. Trimming removed 2 bases from V and 0 bases from J, with 10 bases in between. The CDR3 sequence is 15 residues long. CDR3 sequence (DNA): TGTGCCAGCAGCGTCAGCCCCGCGAGCACAGATACGCAGTATTTT. Translating it yields CASSVSPASTDTQYF.

This clonotype was picked up a small number of times. The V call is TRBV7-6, the J call TRBJ1-2; D remains ambiguous. V was cut by 6 bases and J by 4 bases, with 12 bases left in between. Germline loops: CDR1 SGHVS, CDR2 FNYEAQ. This CDR3 comprises 13 residues. The CDR3 sequence: CASSPDGFYGYTF. The CDR3 DNA sequence: TGTGCCAGCAGTCCCGACGGGTTCTATGGCTACACCTTC.

This clonotype was counted a few times. This chain joins TRBV6-2 or TRBV6-3 and TRBJ1-1; D ambiguous. The germline V and J ends were trimmed by 6 bases and 0 bases, with 17 bases remaining between them. The germline V gene has CDR1 MNHEY and CDR2 SVGEGT. The CDR3 contains 16 residues. CDR3 protein: CASSYSRREMNTEAFF. The CDR3 DNA reads as TGTGCCAGCAGCTACAGTAGGAGGGAGATGAACACTGAAGCTTTCTTT.

This clonotype was seen at least ten times. The chain employs TRBV10-3 and TRBJ2-2; TRBD1 matches at 7 bases. The CDR3 contains 15 residues. Trimming took 6 bases from V and 3 from J; bases not matched to a gene: 7. Germline V CDR1 and CDR2: ENHRY, SYGVKD. CDR3 nucleotides: TGTGCCATCAGACTCGCAGACAGGGACACCGGGGAGCTGTTTTTT. Its translation: CAIRLADRDTGELFF.

This clonotype was counted at least ten times. The J gene is TRBJ2-3, the V gene TRBV7-6; D gene unclear. In germline, CDR1 is SGHVS, CDR2 FNYEAQ. The CDR3 has 14 amino acids. V lost 1 base and J lost 5, with 10 bases in between. CDR3 nucleotides: TGTGCCAGCAGCTTAGGGGCTAGTCAAGATACGCAGTATTTT. Translating gives CASSLGASQDTQYF.

The chain uses TRBV6-2 or TRBV6-3 and TRBJ2-1; TRBD1 agrees at 7 bases. Germline V lookup: CDR1 MNHEY, CDR2 SVGEGT. This CDR3 contains 16 residues. J gave up 0 bases and V 6 bases, and 8 bases lay outside the gene matches. The CDR3 bases are TGTGCCAGCAGCGACCCAGGGGGACCCTCCTACAATGAGCAGTTCTTC. As protein: CASSDPGGPSYNEQFF.

A few counts support this clonotype. J is TRBJ2-7 and V is TRBV28; D is ambiguous. V dropped 2 bases and J dropped 5 bases, with 13 bases sitting between them. This CDR3 comprises 14 residues. CDR1 and CDR2 (germline): MDHEN, SYDVKM. The CDR3, as DNA: TGTGCCAGCAGTTTAAGTGCGCTCGGAAACGAGCAGTACGTC. Translation: CASSLSALGNEQYV.

This clonotype showed up just a few times. The chain uses TRBV10-3 and TRBJ1-5; 7 bases are shared with TRBD1. The CDR3 has 13 residues. Germline V gene sequence: CDR1 ENHRY, CDR2 SYGVKD. V shed 4 bases and J 4 bases; nucleotides not matched to a gene: 1. The CDR3 sequence is CAISGQGNQPQHF. As DNA, the CDR3 is TGTGCCATCAGTGGACAGGGAAATCAGCCCCAGCATTTT.

This clonotype was observed at least ten times. The CDR3 loop is CASSLGQGLQPQHF. The CDR3, as DNA: TGTGCCAGCAGCTTAGGACAGGGGCTTCAGCCCCAGCATTTT. This sequence joins TRBV7-2 and TRBJ1-5, with 8 bases identical to TRBD1. The CDR3 has 14 residues. V shed 1 base and J 6 bases; nucleotides not matched to a gene: 2. CDR1 SGHTA and CDR2 FQGNSA come from the germline V gene.

This clonotype was observed a handful of times. The rearrangement links TRBV28 to TRBJ1-4, with D maybe TRBD1 (6 bases). Germline-derived CDR1 and CDR2 are MDHEN and SYDVKM. CDR3 length equals 15 residues. The V end was cut by 1 base, the J end by 8 bases, with 14 bases between. As DNA, the CDR3 is TGTGCCAGCAGTTTATCTGGGGGCGACACAGAAAAACTGTTTTTT. The encoded protein is CASSLSGGDTEKLFF.

There are a few counts of this clonotype. At one end, the junction sequence differs from germline, possibly due to a read error. The chain links TRBV5-5 to TRBJ2-2; 7 bases align to TRBD1. Germline V gives CDR1 SGHKS, CDR2 YYEKEE (reference sequence). This CDR3 has 17 residues. CDR3 nucleotides: TGTGCTAGCAGTTCCCTTACAGGGGTGAGGAACACCGGGGAGCTGTTTTTT. It specifies CASSSLTGVRNTGELFF.

This clonotype was picked up a small number of times. The chain combines TRBV5-4 with TRBJ2-1; D may be TRBD1 or TRBD2 (6 bases each). The ends were cut back, 9 bases at V and 13 bases at J, with 20 bases in the middle. The germline V gene encodes CDR1 SGHNT and CDR2 YYREEE (reference sequence). CDR3 size: 12 residues. In DNA form, the CDR3 reads TGTGCCATCATACCATTGGAGGGGGGTCAGTTCTTC. Protein sequence: CAIIPLEGGQFF.

The chain uses TRBV5-6 and TRBJ2-7, with unresolved D. The CDR3 runs 14 residues. Germline V lookup: CDR1 SGHDT, CDR2 YYEEEE. The V end lost 0 bases, the J end lost 1 base, and 8 bases lay between the germline ends. CDR3 sequence (DNA): TGTGCCAGCAGCTTGGCCGTGGGTTCCTACGAGCAGTACTTC. As protein: CASSLAVGSYEQYF.

The chain couples TRBV5-1 to TRBJ2-3, with D unclear. The CDR3 loop spans 14 amino acids. Germline loops: CDR1 SGHRS, CDR2 YFSETQ. V lost 0 bases and J lost 4, with 9 bases in between. CDR3 sequence: CASSLAEAPDTQYF. The CDR3 nucleotides read TGCGCCAGCAGCTTGGCCGAAGCGCCAGATACGCAGTATTTT.

V and J are TRBV18 and TRBJ2-2, with D perhaps TRBD1 or TRBD2 (5 bases each). Germline lookup yields CDR1 KGHSH and CDR2 LQKENI. Trimming removed 2 bases from V and 4 bases from J, with 11 bases in between. The CDR3 contains 15 residues. In DNA, the CDR3 is TGTGCCAGCTCACCAAGGGACCGCTTCACCGGGGAGCTGTTTTTT. Its protein product is CASSPRDRFTGELFF.

This clonotype came up a few times. The chain carries TRBV5-1 and TRBJ2-1; D may be TRBD1 (5 bases). Germline CDR1 reads SGHRS; CDR2 reads YFSETQ. The CDR3 spans 14 residues. Trimming stripped 4 bases from V and 5 bases from J, with 13 bases between. The CDR3 spells CASSPPRGHNEQFF. CDR3 DNA sequence: TGCGCCAGCAGCCCCCCTAGGGGTCACAATGAGCAGTTCTTC. The complete variable domain, with remaining parts taken from reference TRBV5-1 and TRBJ2-1, reads KAGVTQTPRYLIKTRGQQVTLSCSPISGHRSVSWYQQTPGQGLQFLFEYFSETQRNKGNFPGRFSGRQFSNSRSEMNVSTLELGDSALYLCASSPPRGHNEQFFGPGTRLTVL.